Listed below are T cell receptor beta chains from one sample, sequenced in a study of blood T cells in healthy people across ages. One entry per CDR3 protein, called by TCRdb with MiXCR from the 5' RACE reads. The sample lists about 930,000 distinct CDR3 sequences, roughly 29% occurring once. The sample was also linked to a second study, of T cells of mothers and their children.

The specimen sequenced was blood. These receptors all stem from a woman between 35 and 50 years old in good health. Both conserved end residues are part of each CDR3. The D gene is left open where the match is weak. Not all rows give a size; the values are once, few, many and, for expanded clones, a class.

v_gene	j_gene	d_gene	abundance	CDR3aa	CDR3nt
TRBV20-1	TRBJ1-5	.	.	CSARPTGQPQHF	TGCAGTGCTAGACCCACAGGTCAGCCCCAGCATTTT
TRBV5-1	TRBJ2-2	.	.	CVSRDGNTGELFF	TGCGTCAGCCGGGACGGAAACACCGGGGAGCTGTTTTTT
TRBV21-1	TRBJ1-1	.	once	CASTPRGKGTEAFF	TGTGCCAGCACCCCGAGGGGAAAAGGGACTGAAGCTTTCTTT
TRBV7-2	TRBJ2-7	TRBD1	many	CASSWDSGSYEQYF	TGTGCCAGCAGCTGGGACAGTGGCTCCTACGAGCAGTACTTC
TRBV7-2	TRBJ2-7	TRBD2	few	CASSLGSSGGMYEQYF	TGTGCCAGCAGCTTAGGCTCCAGCGGGGGGATGTACGAGCAGTACTTC
TRBV12-3/TRBV12-4	TRBJ1-2	TRBD1	.	CASLDRNLYGYTF	TGTGCCAGCTTGGACAGGAATCTCTATGGCTACACCTTC
TRBV5-4	TRBJ2-7	.	.	CATYRADDDEQYF	TGTGCCACCTACAGGGCGGATGACGACGAGCAGTACTTC
TRBV4-1	TRBJ1-1	.	.	CASSQGRGGLTEAFF	TGCGCCAGCAGCCAAGGGAGGGGAGGGCTCACTGAAGCTTTCTTT
TRBV28	TRBJ2-5	TRBD2	.	CASSLGGTPLETQYF	TGTGCCAGCAGTTTGGGGGGGACCCCCTTGGAGACCCAGTACTTC
TRBV18	TRBJ1-1	.	.	CASSPRPGTEAFF	TGTGCCAGCTCACCACGCCCGGGCACTGAAGCTTTCTTT
TRBV7-2	TRBJ2-1	.	few	CASSLAVGRNEQFF	TGTGCCAGCAGCTTAGCTGTGGGGAGGAATGAGCAGTTCTTC
TRBV5-1	TRBJ1-2	.	.	CASSPDPLAVNYGYTF	TGCGCCAGCAGCCCAGACCCGTTAGCGGTGAACTATGGCTACACCTTC
TRBV18	TRBJ2-1	TRBD1	few	CASSRGQGAANEQFF	TGTGCCAGCTCCCGCGGACAGGGGGCTGCGAATGAGCAGTTCTTC
TRBV6-5	TRBJ2-7	.	.	CATRGSGSSYEQYF	TGTGCCACCCGGGGTAGCGGATCCTCCTACGAGCAGTACTTC
TRBV20-1	TRBJ2-1	TRBD2	few	CSATQRGGGGYNEQFF	TGCAGTGCTACTCAGCGGGGGGGCGGAGGTTACAATGAGCAGTTCTTC
TRBV5-1	TRBJ2-5	TRBD2	.	CASSWRLAGGGEQYF	TGCGCCAGCAGCTGGAGGCTAGCGGGGGGTGGTGAGCAGTACTTC
TRBV14	TRBJ2-5	.	many	CASSPTWGETQYF	TGTGCCAGCAGCCCGACCTGGGGAGAGACCCAGTACTTC
TRBV7-2	TRBJ2-4	.	.	CASSLDRWRAKNIQYF	TGTGCCAGCAGCTTAGATCGGTGGAGAGCCAAAAACATTCAGTACTTC
TRBV9	TRBJ2-2	.	.	CASSVEGGELFF	TGTGCCAGCAGTGTAGAAGGCGGGGAGCTGTTTTTT
TRBV5-1	TRBJ1-2	.	few	CASRNPTTGIYGYTF	TGCGCCAGCAGGAACCCCACAACAGGGATCTATGGCTACACCTTC
TRBV12-3/TRBV12-4	TRBJ1-5	TRBD1	.	CASRPTGNNQPQHF	TGTGCCAGCAGGCCGACAGGGAACAATCAGCCCCAGCATTTT
TRBV12-3/TRBV12-4	TRBJ2-1	.	.	CASSPEAQQFF	TGTGCCAGCAGCCCCGAAGCACAGCAGTTCTTC
TRBV4-3	TRBJ1-2	TRBD1	.	CASSQTGGWDGYTF	TGCGCCAGCAGCCAAACAGGGGGCTGGGATGGCTACACCTTC
TRBV6-1	TRBJ2-1	.	many	CASSESGRAYNEQFF	TGTGCCAGCAGTGAATCCGGCAGGGCCTACAATGAGCAGTTCTTC
TRBV12-3/TRBV12-4	TRBJ2-5	.	many	CASSGGPGLAGETQYF	TGTGCCAGCAGTGGAGGTCCGGGGCTAGCCGGGGAGACCCAGTACTTC
TRBV7-2	TRBJ1-1	TRBD1	few	CASSALDRDYPEAFF	TGTGCCAGCTCAGCTTTGGACAGGGATTACCCTGAAGCTTTCTTT
TRBV7-2	TRBJ2-7	TRBD2	many	CASSRGGIAGGRNEQYF	TGTGCCAGCAGCAGAGGTGGTATAGCGGGGGGGCGGAACGAGCAGTACTTC
TRBV7-8	TRBJ2-2	TRBD1	.	CASSPFDRGNTGELFF	TGTGCCAGCAGCCCCTTCGACAGGGGGAACACCGGGGAGCTGTTTTTT
TRBV25-1	TRBJ2-7	.	.	CASSDDISYEQYF	TGTGCCAGCAGCGACGACATCTCCTACGAGCAGTACTTC
TRBV19	TRBJ1-4	.	few	CASSNQGGWDEKLFF	TGTGCCAGTAGTAATCAGGGCGGATGGGATGAAAAACTGTTTTTT
TRBV19	TRBJ1-5	.	.	CAASSYSNQPQHF	TGTGCTGCGTCAAGTTATAGCAATCAGCCCCAGCATTTT
TRBV7-2	TRBJ1-1	.	few	CASSFFRGDTEAFF	TGTGCCAGCAGCTTTTTCCGGGGGGACACTGAAGCTTTCTTT
TRBV6-5	TRBJ2-1	.	.	CASRRGGMLANEQFF	TGTGCCAGCAGAAGGGGGGGCATGCTTGCCAATGAGCAGTTCTTC
TRBV12-3/TRBV12-4	TRBJ2-3	TRBD2	.	CASSSGLAGGPDTQYF	TGTGCCAGCAGCTCTGGACTAGCGGGGGGTCCCGATACGCAGTATTTT
TRBV12-3/TRBV12-4	TRBJ2-1	.	few	CASSLALQGIYNEQFF	TGTGCCAGCAGTTTAGCGCTTCAGGGGATATACAATGAGCAGTTCTTC
TRBV20-1	TRBJ1-2	.	few	CSASPTDTYTF	TGCAGTGCTAGCCCAACGGACACCTACACCTTC
TRBV2	TRBJ2-5	TRBD1	.	CASSYNQVRGLQETQYF	TGTGCCAGCAGCTACAATCAGGTCAGGGGGCTCCAAGAGACCCAGTACTTC